A single sample is the source of the 11 T cell receptor beta chains below, sequenced in a study of blood T cell repertoires in COVID-19 (dated by TCRdb to the early 2020s). Library prep was done by the immunoSEQ multiplex PCR assay. In its TCRdb copy, this immuneACCESS table keeps in-frame sequences only and misses some clones. Where compared with another copy, unresolved V genes explain less than half of these, and the others have no known cause. In this sample the table shows 150,000 to 180,000 clones, about 85% of which occur a single time. Less than 10% of the sample goes to the ten largest clones. Sequencing was done on a sample of peripheral blood. All receptors derive from a woman aged 60-75 years with COVID-19, enrolled during active disease.

The chain is built from TRBV5-1 and TRBJ1-5; TRBD1 agrees at 7 bases. V gave up 5 bases and J gave up 4 bases; unmatched junction bases: 3. The germline gives CDR1 SGHRS, CDR2 YFSETQ. This CDR3 has 13 residues. CDR3 in amino acids: CASRGQENQPQHF. The CDR3 nucleotides are TGCGCCAGCAGAGGACAGGAGAATCAGCCCCAGCATTTT. Full variable domain (missing parts from reference TRBV5-1 and TRBJ1-5): KAGVTQTPRYLIKTRGQQVTLSCSPISGHRSVSWYQQTPGQGLQFLFEYFSETQRNKGNFPGRFSGRQFSNSRSEMNVSTLELGDSALYLCASRGQENQPQHFGDGTRLSIL.

This clone was seen once. The rearrangement joins TRBV18 to TRBJ1-5; D not resolved. This CDR3 contains 15 residues. Trimming cost V 1 base and J 4 bases, with 11 bases left between them. CDR1 and CDR2 (germline): KGHSH, LQKENI. CDR3 sequence (DNA): TGTGCCAGCTCACCACGAAGTTTACTGAATCAGCCCCAGCATTTT. It specifies CASSPRSLLNQPQHF.

This clone was observed a few times. The chain links TRBV10-1 to TRBJ2-7; 11 bases agree with TRBD1. Trimming removed 6 bases from V and 4 bases from J; junction bases left unmatched: 5. Germline-derived CDR1 and CDR2 are WNHNN and SYGVQD (reference sequence). The CDR3 is 14 residues long. CDR3 region: CASSRDRGGYEQYF. For the CDR3, the DNA is TGCGCCAGCAGCCGGGACAGGGGGGGATACGAGCAGTACTTC.

With regard to this clone: The sample carries other DNA sequences with the same CDR3. The V call is TRBV5-1, the J call TRBJ2-7, with a weak D call TRBD2 (6 bases). The germline V and J ends were trimmed by 0 bases and 4 bases, with 11 bases remaining between them. Germline V gene data show CDR1 as SGHRS and CDR2 as YFSETQ. The CDR3 consists of 14 residues. This CDR3 reads CASSLAGTSYEQYF. The CDR3 DNA sequence: TGCGCCAGCAGCTTGGCTGGGACTTCGTACGAGCAGTACTTC.

The chain has TRBV3-1 (or the pseudogene TRBV3-2) and TRBJ2-7; 8 positions agree with TRBD1. The length of the CDR3 is 14 residues. Germline-derived CDR1 and CDR2 are LGHDT and YNNKEL (reference sequence). V lost 4 bases and J lost 5; bases outside the gene matches: 7. In nucleotides, the CDR3 is TGTGCCAGCAGCCCAAGACAGGGGAAAAACGAGCAGTACTTC. Protein sequence: CASSPRQGKNEQYF.

The CDR3 loop is CASSQGLGTGDSPLHF. The CDR3 region has the DNA TGTGCCAGCAGCCAAGGGCTGGGGACAGGAGATTCACCCCTCCACTTT. The rearrangement links TRBV3-1 (or the pseudogene TRBV3-2) to TRBJ1-6; 8 bases are shared with TRBD1. The trim removed 1 base at V and 8 bases at J, leaving 7 bases unmatched. Germline V lookup: CDR1 LGHDT, CDR2 YNNKEL (reference sequence). There are 16 residues in the CDR3.

V usage is TRBV6-1 and J usage is TRBJ1-1; D possibly corresponds to TRBD1 (5 bases). CDR3 length: 16 amino acids. V lost 3 bases and J lost 0, with 14 bases in between. In germline, CDR1 is MNHNS, CDR2 SASEGT. The DNA of the CDR3 is TGTGCCAGCAGTGATTACAGGCGACCCTTGAACACTGAAGCTTTCTTT. Protein product: CASSDYRRPLNTEAFF.

This chain links TRBV6-4 with TRBJ1-5; D is unclear. Trimming pared 4 bases from V and 1 base from J, leaving 11 bases between. Germline values: CDR1 MRHNA, CDR2 SNTAGT. CDR3 length: 15 residues. The CDR3 bases are TGTGCCAGCAGTGTCGAGGGTACGAGCAATCAGCCCCAGCATTTT. Its translation is CASSVEGTSNQPQHF.

This clone has just a few counts. The genes are TRBV4-1 and TRBJ1-5; D is perhaps TRBD1 (5 bases). Trimming shortened V by 0 bases and J by 3 bases, and 12 bases separated the two germline ends. The CDR3 sequence is 16 residues long. Germline V gives CDR1 MGHRA, CDR2 YSYEKL. This CDR3 is CASSQDVGGSNQPQHF. DNA of the CDR3: TGCGCCAGCAGCCAAGATGTTGGGGGGTCCAATCAGCCCCAGCATTTT.

This sequence joins TRBV6-5 and TRBJ1-6, with TRBD1 matching over 7 bases. This CDR3 comprises 16 residues. V was pared by 2 bases and J by 3 bases, with 4 bases of the junction left unmatched. Germline CDR1 is MNHEY and CDR2 is SVGAGI. CDR3 sequence (DNA): TGTGCCAGCAGTTACCAACAGGGGCGCTATAATTCACCCCTCCACTTT. Its translation: CASSYQQGRYNSPLHF.

This clone was picked up a small number of times. The V and J genes are TRBV18 and TRBJ2-3; a possible D gene is TRBD1 (6 bases). In germline, CDR1 is KGHSH, CDR2 LQKENI. V was cut by 4 bases and J by 4 bases, with 18 bases left in between. There are 16 residues in the CDR3. The CDR3 protein is CASSQQGINMPDTQYF. As DNA, the CDR3 is TGTGCCAGCTCACAGCAGGGGATCAATATGCCAGATACGCAGTATTTT.